This T cell receptor (beta chain) was identified in a study of T cell clonality in common variable immunodeficiency. Study observations and caveats: Patient heterogeneity in the CVID cohort limited correlations between repertoire features and clinical complications. What drives increased CVID clonality needs T cell subpopulation sequencing. Compared with controls, CVID subjects had fewer shared TCRbeta clones. Compared with healthy controls, CVID subjects showed increased TCRbeta clonality, mostly in about a third.

There are many counts of this clone. The antigen remains unidentified. The read ends 3 residues before the CDR3 terminus; that terminus is restored from the germline J gene. Profiling relied on immunoSEQ multiplex PCR, and the TCRdb table lists in-frame clones only, not all of them. The specimen has 52,000 or so clones, none found just once. Trimming stripped 6 bases from V and 7 bases from J, with 21 bases between. This CDR3 contains 14 residues. Germline values: CDR1 DFQATT, CDR2 SNEGSKA (reference sequence). The chain uses TRBV20-1 and TRBJ1-2; TRBD1 might be the D (6 bases). The receptor was isolated from a person between 18 and 75 years old in good health. The sequenced sample consisted of peripheral blood mononuclear cells. CDR3 region: CSARNTGGALGYTF. CDR3 bases read: TGCAGTGCCAGGAACACTGGGGGGGCTCTTGGC.